The entry that follows covers one T cell receptor beta chain sequence. In germline, CDR1 is MNHEY, CDR2 SMNVEV (reference sequence). This CDR3 region has 16 residues. The ends were cut back, 6 bases at V and 1 base at J, with 16 bases in the middle. The entry originates in a study of blood T cell repertoires in COVID-19. About the research overall: PBMCs, B-cell-depleted T cells, or T cells provided the cDNA or gDNA that made up the material.

Original processing notes: Amplification from reference gene primers served as the basis for estimated nucleated cell counts. Data came from immunoSEQ multiplex PCR; TCRdb stores just in-frame clones and leaves some out. That table is the source of V, J and clone size, and D and trimming were worked out from the DNA. Of about 75,000 clones in the sample, about 87% were seen once. The rearrangement links TRBV27 to TRBJ1-5, with D tentatively TRBD1 (5 bases). The specimen was peripheral blood. This TCR came from a woman in her seventies with acute or convalescent COVID-19. CDR3 nucleotides: TGTGCCAGCAGCCCCTTGGAGGGACGGAGCAATCAGCCCCAGCATTTT. It yields the protein CASSPLEGRSNQPQHF.